The rows below give T cell receptor beta chains drawn from one sample of a study of T cell repertoires in ileal Crohn's disease. Some clones are missing from TCRdb's copy, which holds only in-frame ones; the method was immunoSEQ multiplex PCR. The table includes 9,000 to 13,000 clones, 65% to 85% detected once. Sequencing was carried out using ileal tissue. The receptor source for this set is an adult with Crohn's disease. CDR3s include the opening cysteine and the closing phenylalanine or tryptophan. The D gene is left open where the match is weak. Size values are once, few and many counts, or a class for expanded clones, and some rows have none.

clone_size	v_call	d_call	j_call	cdr3_nt	cdr3_aa
.	TRBV10-1	.	TRBJ2-3	TGCGCCAGCAGTCCACTCTTGCGGGCAGATACGCAGTATTTT	CASSPLLRADTQYF
.	TRBV4-2	TRBD2	TRBJ2-5	TGTGCCAGCAGCCAATCAGCTAGCGGGAGTGAGACCCAGTACTTC	CASSQSASGSETQYF
.	TRBV6-5	.	TRBJ1-1	TGTGCCAGCAGGAGGGGGGGGTGGAACACTGAAGCTTTCTTT	CASRRGGWNTEAFF
.	TRBV6-1	.	TRBJ2-7	TGTGCCACCCTGGATCTGGGGAGCTCCTACGAGCAGTACTTC	CATLDLGSSYEQYF
.	TRBV4-2	.	TRBJ2-1	TGTGCCAGCAGCCAAGATCTAACGGGAGAACCGCGGGATGAGCAGTTCTTC	CASSQDLTGEPRDEQFF
.	TRBV27	.	TRBJ2-3	TGTGCCAGCAGTTTGTCCGGGTTCACAGATACGCAGTATTTT	CASSLSGFTDTQYF
.	TRBV6-1	.	TRBJ2-7	TGTGCCAGCATCCCAGGCCAGGCCGCCCTATACGAGCAGTACTTC	CASIPGQAALYEQYF
.	TRBV25-1	TRBD2	TRBJ2-1	TGTGCCAGCAGTGTACCTAGCGGGCTTCTCAATGAGCAGTTCTTC	CASSVPSGLLNEQFF
.	TRBV5-1	TRBD2	TRBJ2-7	TGCGCCAGCAGCTCCGGGGGAGCGGCTAGCGGGAGGGGAGACGAGCAGTACTTC	CASSSGGAASGRGDEQYF
.	TRBV5-1	TRBD1	TRBJ2-4	TGCGCCAGCAGCTACCGGACAGGGGGCGAAAACATTCAGTACTTC	CASSYRTGGENIQYF
.	TRBV9	.	TRBJ2-7	TGTGCCAGCAGCCCGGAGGGGCATACCTACGAGCAGTACTTC	CASSPEGHTYEQYF
few	TRBV6-6	TRBD1	TRBJ1-1	TGTGCCAGCAGCGGGACAGCGGGGGTAACAGCTTTCTTT	CASSGTAGVTAFF
.	TRBV4-1	TRBD2	TRBJ2-5	TGCGCCAGCAGCCAAGTATTAGACCGGGGCTCGCGGGAGCAGTACTTC	CASSQVLDRGSREQYF
.	TRBV6-1	TRBD1	TRBJ1-2	TGTGCCAGCAGTGAACAGGGACAGGGGTATGGCTACACCTTC	CASSEQGQGYGYTF
.	TRBV7-9	TRBD2	TRBJ2-4	TGTGCCAGCAGCTTAGGTTATCGGGAGGGGATCCTGTACTTC	CASSLGYREGILYF
.	TRBV18	.	TRBJ1-2	TGTGCCAGCTCACCAGGTTCGGGGAACTATGGCTACACCTTC	CASSPGSGNYGYTF
.	TRBV29-1	TRBD1	TRBJ2-5	TGTTCCGGGACAGGGGGCATGGGAGGAGAGACCCAGTACTTC	CSGTGGMGGETQYF
few	TRBV19	.	TRBJ2-7	TGTGCCAGTAGTATAGGCGGGTGGAGCTCCTACGAGCAGTACTTC	CASSIGGWSSYEQYF
.	TRBV6-1	TRBD2	TRBJ2-2	TGTGCCAGCAGTGACATCTGGGGGGGTAGCCGGTCTGCCGGGGAGCTGTTTTTT	CASSDIWGGSRSAGELFF
.	TRBV5-6	.	TRBJ1-1	TGTGCCAGCAGCGAGCAGGGAACTGAAGCTTTCTTT	CASSEQGTEAFF
.	TRBV9	.	TRBJ1-4	TGTGCCAGCAGCGTACAGGGGTCTAATGAAAAACTGTTTTTT	CASSVQGSNEKLFF
.	TRBV5-1	TRBD2	TRBJ2-5	TGCGCCAGCAGCTTCGTATCGCGGGGGTACCAAGAGACCCAGTACTTC	CASSFVSRGYQETQYF
.	TRBV10-1	.	TRBJ1-1	TGCGCCAGCCGTGAGGACGGGTACACTGAAGCTTTCTTT	CASREDGYTEAFF
.	TRBV18	TRBD2	TRBJ2-2	TGTGCCAGCTCACCGGGTCGACTAGCGGAAAACACCGGGGAGCTGTTTTTT	CASSPGRLAENTGELFF
.	TRBV7-9	TRBD1	TRBJ1-5	TGTGCCAGCAGCGGACAGGGGCAGCCCCAGCATTTT	CASSGQGQPQHF
.	TRBV5-1	.	TRBJ1-1	TGCGCCAGCAGCTGGAGGGGGGGGGACACTGAAGCTTTCTTT	CASSWRGGDTEAFF
once	TRBV6-5	.	TRBJ1-2	TGTGCCAGCAGTTACTCGCCAACAGGCCTGGGCGGCTACACCTTC	CASSYSPTGLGGYTF
.	TRBV19	.	TRBJ1-5	TGTGCCAGCCGGAATATACAGGGAAATCAGCCCCAGCATTTT	CASRNIQGNQPQHF
.	TRBV27	TRBD2	TRBJ2-4	TGTGCCAGCAGTTTAACTAGCGGGATAAACATTCAGTACTTC	CASSLTSGINIQYF
.	TRBV11-2	TRBD2	TRBJ2-1	TGTGCCAGCAGGAAAGACATAGCGGGAGGTCTTTACAATGAGCAGTTCTTC	CASRKDIAGGLYNEQFF
.	TRBV7-2	TRBD2	TRBJ2-7	TGTGCCAGCAGCTTAGGCGGGAGCGCGAGTTACGAGCAGTACTTC	CASSLGGSASYEQYF
.	TRBV5-1	TRBD2	TRBJ2-5	TGCGCCAGCAAGCGCTCTAGCGGGGTCCAAGAGACCCAGTACTTC	CASKRSSGVQETQYF
.	TRBV7-3	.	TRBJ2-7	TGTGCCAGCAACCGGGGGGCATCCAGGGAGGGAGTCTCCTACGAGCAGTACTTC	CASNRGASREGVSYEQYF
.	TRBV18	.	TRBJ2-1	TGTGCCAGCTCACCACGTGGTGCGAGCTCCTACAATGAGCAGTTCTTC	CASSPRGASSYNEQFF
.	TRBV27	TRBD2	TRBJ2-7	TGTGCCAGCAGTTTCACGGCTAGCGGCGGGGGCGAGCAGTACTTC	CASSFTASGGGEQYF
.	TRBV5-1	.	TRBJ2-5	TGCGCCAGCAGCTTGTTCAGAGGGGAGACCCAGTACTTC	CASSLFRGETQYF
.	TRBV19	TRBD1	TRBJ2-3	TGTGCCAGTAGCAGGACAGGGGGCAGCACAGATACGCAGTATTTT	CASSRTGGSTDTQYF
few	TRBV5-6	.	TRBJ1-1	TGTGCCAGCAGCTTGGACAGCCTCACTGAAGCTTTCTTT	CASSLDSLTEAFF
.	TRBV5-1	TRBD2	TRBJ2-7	TGCGCCAGCAGCCTGACTAGCGGGAGGTCCTCCTACGAGCAGTACTTC	CASSLTSGRSSYEQYF
.	TRBV6-6	.	TRBJ1-2	TGTGCCAGCAGTTGGCGGGACCATGGCTACACCTTC	CASSWRDHGYTF
.	TRBV5-1	TRBD1	TRBJ1-6	TGCGCCAGCAGCCCGAAGCCAAGACAGGGTGGTAATTCACCCCTCCACTTT	CASSPKPRQGGNSPLHF
.	TRBV4-1	TRBD1	TRBJ1-4	TGCGCCAGCAGCCAAAGCAGGGGGACTAATGAAAAACTGTTTTTT	CASSQSRGTNEKLFF
once	TRBV25-1	.	TRBJ1-4	TGTGCCAGCAAGGGTTGGGCAGGTTCCACGCAGGGTGAAAAACTGTTTTTT	CASKGWAGSTQGEKLFF
.	TRBV7-9	.	TRBJ1-4	TGTGCCAGCAGCCCCGGGGAAAAACTGTTTTTT	CASSPGEKLFF
.	TRBV7-9	TRBD2	TRBJ2-5	TGTGCCAGCAGCTTAGAGACTTCTCTAGCGGGAGCTTGGCAGACCCAGTACTTC	CASSLETSLAGAWQTQYF
.	TRBV18	.	TRBJ2-7	TGTGCCAGCTCACCACCTCACATGCGGGACTACGAGCAGTACTTC	CASSPPHMRDYEQYF
.	TRBV5-1	TRBD2	TRBJ2-3	TGCGCCAGCAGCTTGGGAGGCGGGAGAGCAGATACGCAGTATTTT	CASSLGGGRADTQYF
.	TRBV2	.	TRBJ1-3	TGTGCCAGCAGTGTGAACAGGGAAATCTCTGGAAACACCATATATTTT	CASSVNREISGNTIYF
once	TRBV2	.	TRBJ1-4	TGTGCCAGCAGTCAGGGTAACGGTGAAAAACTGTTTTTT	CASSQGNGEKLFF
.	TRBV7-6	.	TRBJ2-7	TGTGCCAGCAGCTCAGGGGCCATCGACGAGCAGTACTTC	CASSSGAIDEQYF
.	TRBV28	TRBD2	TRBJ2-1	TGTGCCAGCAGTACGTCCGGGACTAGCGGGAGAAATGAGCAGTTCTTC	CASSTSGTSGRNEQFF
.	TRBV12-5	TRBD1	TRBJ1-2	TGTGCTAGTGGTTTGTCCGGGCAGGGGGCCTATGGCTACACCTTC	CASGLSGQGAYGYTF
.	TRBV27	.	TRBJ1-3	TGTGCCAGCTCTTCGCTGGAGGGAATCGGAAACACCATATATTTT	CASSSLEGIGNTIYF